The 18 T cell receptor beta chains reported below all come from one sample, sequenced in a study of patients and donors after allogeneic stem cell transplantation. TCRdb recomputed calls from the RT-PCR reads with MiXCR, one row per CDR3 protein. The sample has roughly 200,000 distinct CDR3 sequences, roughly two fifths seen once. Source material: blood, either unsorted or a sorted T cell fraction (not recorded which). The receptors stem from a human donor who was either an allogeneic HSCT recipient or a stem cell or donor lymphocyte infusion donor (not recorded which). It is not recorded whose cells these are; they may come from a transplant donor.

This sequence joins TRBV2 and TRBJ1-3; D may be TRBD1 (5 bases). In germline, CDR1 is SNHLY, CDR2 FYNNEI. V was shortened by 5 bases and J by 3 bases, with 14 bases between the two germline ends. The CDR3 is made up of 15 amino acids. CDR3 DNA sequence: TGTGCCAGCAGTTCCGGGACTTACTATGGAAACACCATATATTTT. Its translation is CASSSGTYYGNTIYF.

The CDR3 DNA sequence: TGTGCCAGCAGTGGGCACTACGAGCAGTACTTC. Its protein product is CASSGHYEQYF. V is TRBV28 and J is TRBJ2-7; D gene unclear. The CDR3 length is 11 residues. Germline CDR1 MDHEN, CDR2 SYDVKM. Trimming removed 5 bases at V and 3 bases at J, with 5 bases between.

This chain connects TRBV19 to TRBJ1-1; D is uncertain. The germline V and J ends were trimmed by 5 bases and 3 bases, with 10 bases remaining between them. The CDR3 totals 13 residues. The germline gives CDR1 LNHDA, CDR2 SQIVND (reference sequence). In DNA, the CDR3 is TGTGCCAGTAGTTGGTTTCAGGACACTGAAGCTTTCTTT. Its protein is CASSWFQDTEAFF. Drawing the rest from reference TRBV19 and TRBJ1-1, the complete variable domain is DGGITQSPKYLFRKEGQNVTLSCEQNLNHDAMYWYRQDPGQGLRLIYYSQIVNDFQKGDIAEGYSVSREKKESFPLTVTSAQKNPTAFYLCASSWFQDTEAFFGQGTRLTVV.

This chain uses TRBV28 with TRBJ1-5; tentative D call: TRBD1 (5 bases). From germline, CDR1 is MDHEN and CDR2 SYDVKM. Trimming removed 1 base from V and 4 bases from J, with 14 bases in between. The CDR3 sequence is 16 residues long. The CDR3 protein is CASSLSSGTQNQPQHF. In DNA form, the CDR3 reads TGTGCCAGCAGTTTATCTTCCGGGACTCAGAATCAGCCCCAGCATTTT.

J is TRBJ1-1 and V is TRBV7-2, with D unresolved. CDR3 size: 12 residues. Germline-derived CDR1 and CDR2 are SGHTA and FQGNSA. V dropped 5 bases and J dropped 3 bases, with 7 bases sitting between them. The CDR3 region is CASSEGYTEAFF. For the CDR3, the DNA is TGTGCCAGCAGCGAGGGATACACTGAAGCTTTCTTT.

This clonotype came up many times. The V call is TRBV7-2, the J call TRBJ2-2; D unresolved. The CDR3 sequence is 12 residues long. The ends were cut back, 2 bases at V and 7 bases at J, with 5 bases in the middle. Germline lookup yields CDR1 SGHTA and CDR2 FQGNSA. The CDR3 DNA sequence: TGTGCCAGCAGCTTAAGAGGCGGGGAGCTGTTTTTT. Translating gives CASSLRGGELFF.

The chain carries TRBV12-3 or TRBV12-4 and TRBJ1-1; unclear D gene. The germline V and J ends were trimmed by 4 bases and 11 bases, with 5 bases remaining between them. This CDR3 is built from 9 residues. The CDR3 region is CASSWQAFF. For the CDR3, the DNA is TGTGCCAGCAGTTGGCAGGCTTTCTTT.

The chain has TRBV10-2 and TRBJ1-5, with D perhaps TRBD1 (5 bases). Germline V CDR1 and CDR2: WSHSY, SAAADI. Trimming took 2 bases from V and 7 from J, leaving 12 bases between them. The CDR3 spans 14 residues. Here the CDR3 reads CASSERRGGQPQHF. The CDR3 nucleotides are TGCGCCAGCAGTGAGCGGAGGGGTGGACAGCCCCAGCATTTT.

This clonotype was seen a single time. The CDR3 nucleotides read TGTGCCAGCAGTGTCTCTGGGGCCAACGTCCTGACTTTC. This sequence encodes CASSVSGANVLTF. This chain joins TRBV12-3 or TRBV12-4 and TRBJ2-6; no reliable D call. Between the trimmed V and J ends, which lost 5 bases and 0 bases, there was a span of 2 bases. The CDR3 totals 13 residues.

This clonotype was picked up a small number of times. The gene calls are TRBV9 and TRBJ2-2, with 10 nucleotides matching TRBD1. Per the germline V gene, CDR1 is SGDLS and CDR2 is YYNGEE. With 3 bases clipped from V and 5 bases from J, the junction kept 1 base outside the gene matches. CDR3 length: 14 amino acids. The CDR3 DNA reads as TGTGCCAGCAGCGGGACAGGGGGGACCGGGGAGCTGTTTTTT. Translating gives CASSGTGGTGELFF. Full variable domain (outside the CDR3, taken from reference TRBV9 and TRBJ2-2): DSGVTQTPKHLITATGQRVTLRCSPRSGDLSVYWYQQSLDQGLQFLIQYYNGEERAKGNILERFSAQQFPDLHSELNLSSLELGDSALYFCASSGTGGTGELFFGEGSRLTVL.

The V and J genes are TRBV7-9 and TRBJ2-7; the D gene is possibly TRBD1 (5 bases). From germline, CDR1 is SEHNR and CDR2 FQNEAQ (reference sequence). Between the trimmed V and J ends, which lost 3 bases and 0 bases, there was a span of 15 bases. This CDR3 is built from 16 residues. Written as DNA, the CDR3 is TGTGCCAGCAGCTTTTCCCCGGCAGGGAACTCCTACGAGCAGTACTTC. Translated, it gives CASSFSPAGNSYEQYF.

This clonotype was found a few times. In nucleotides, the CDR3 is TGCGCCAGCAGCACCCTGGGGGTTGACCCTGAAGCTTTCTTT. The encoded protein is CASSTLGVDPEAFF. The chain couples TRBV5-1 to TRBJ1-1; D is possibly TRBD1 (5 bases). The CDR3 sequence is 14 residues long. Trimming took off 4 bases at V and 6 bases at J, with 16 bases between the two ends. In germline, CDR1 is SGHRS, CDR2 YFSETQ.

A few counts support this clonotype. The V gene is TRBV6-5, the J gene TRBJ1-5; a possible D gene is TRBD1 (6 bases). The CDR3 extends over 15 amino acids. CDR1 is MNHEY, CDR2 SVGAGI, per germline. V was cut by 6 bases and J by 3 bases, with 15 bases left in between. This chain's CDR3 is CASSPDSMFNQPQHF. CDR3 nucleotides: TGTGCCAGCAGCCCGGACAGCATGTTCAATCAGCCCCAGCATTTT.

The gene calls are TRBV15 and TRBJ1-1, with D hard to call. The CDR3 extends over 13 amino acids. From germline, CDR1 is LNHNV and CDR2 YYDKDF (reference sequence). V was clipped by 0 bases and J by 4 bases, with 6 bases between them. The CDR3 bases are TGTGCCACCAGCAGAGATGGAGGCACTGAAGCTTTCTTT. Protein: CATSRDGGTEAFF.

CDR3 DNA sequence: TGTGCCAGCAGCCTTCCGGGGGGCACTAATGAAAAACTGTTTTTT. This sequence encodes CASSLPGGTNEKLFF. The chain uses TRBV7-9 and TRBJ1-4; D may be TRBD1 (6 bases). This CDR3 is 15 amino acids long. Germline CDR1 SEHNR, CDR2 FQNEAQ (reference sequence). Trimming removed 5 bases at V and 2 bases at J, with 12 bases between.

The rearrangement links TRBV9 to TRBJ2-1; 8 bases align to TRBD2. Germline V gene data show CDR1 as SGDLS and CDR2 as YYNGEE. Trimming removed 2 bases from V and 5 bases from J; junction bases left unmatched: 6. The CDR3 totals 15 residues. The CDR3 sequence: CASSVAAGVNNEQFF. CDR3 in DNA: TGTGCCAGCAGCGTGGCAGCGGGGGTAAACAATGAGCAGTTCTTC.

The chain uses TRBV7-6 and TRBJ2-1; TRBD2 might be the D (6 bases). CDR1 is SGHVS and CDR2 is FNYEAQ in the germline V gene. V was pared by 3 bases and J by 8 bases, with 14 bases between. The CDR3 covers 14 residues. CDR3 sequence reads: CASSFLAPFDEQFF. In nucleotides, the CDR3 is TGTGCCAGCAGCTTCCTAGCGCCGTTTGATGAGCAGTTCTTC.

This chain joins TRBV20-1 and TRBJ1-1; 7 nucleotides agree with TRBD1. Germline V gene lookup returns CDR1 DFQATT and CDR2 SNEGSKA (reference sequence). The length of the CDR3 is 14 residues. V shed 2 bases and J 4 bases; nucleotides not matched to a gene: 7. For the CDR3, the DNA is TGCAGTGCTAGACGGACCTCAGGGGGCACTGAAGCTTTCTTT. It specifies CSARRTSGGTEAFF.